This T cell receptor (beta chain) came from a study of T cell repertoires in cytomegalovirus infection. Study-level information: Indications of both CMV infection and matching HLA type were provided by public TCR beta signatures. Findings and caveats of the study: Summed frequency of shared TCR beta families picked out CMV carriers who also had the relevant HLA. HLA-C-restricted CMV clonotypes gave the most frequent clonotype in two of eight donors.

MiXCR, applied by TCRdb to the reads, yields one record per CDR3 protein. The table includes some 170,000 distinct CDR3 sequences, about 18% detected once. Worth noting for this clonotype: The antigen is not known.

The ends lost 5 bases at V and 0 bases at J; junction bases unmatched: 9. The V gene's germline CDR1 is MNHGY and CDR2 SAAAGT. The CDR3 runs to 17 residues. Sequenced sample: CD8+ T cells from PBMCs. The genes are TRBV6-8 and TRBJ2-4, with 8 bases that match TRBD2. This TCR was recovered from a human donor in good health (CMV status not recorded). Some clones in this sample may be carry-over from other donors' samples. The CDR3, as DNA: TGTGCCAGCAGTCCCACGACTAGCGCGATAGCCAAAAACATTCAGTACTTC. Translation: CASSPTTSAIAKNIQYF.